The 5 T cell receptor beta chains presented below share a single source sample, sequenced in a study of control samples from healthy donors and cancer patients. Profiling relied on immunoSEQ multiplex PCR, and the TCRdb table lists in-frame clones only, not all of them. This sample's table reports under 200,000 clones. Sequenced input: blood. The receptor source for this set is a woman aged 25-40 years in good health.

The V gene is TRBV19, the J gene TRBJ1-3; D is undetermined. V lost 4 bases, J lost 0 bases, and 10 bases lay in between. Germline assignment: CDR1 LNHDA and CDR2 SQIVND (reference sequence). The CDR3 is 15 residues long. The CDR3 sequence is CASSTFHSSGNTIYF. The CDR3 coding sequence is TGTGCCAGTAGTACGTTTCACTCCTCTGGAAACACCATATATTTT.

The chain links TRBV28 to TRBJ2-7, with a possible D match to TRBD2 (5 bases). Trimming shortened V by 2 bases and J by 7 bases, and 15 bases separated the two germline ends. Germline assignment: CDR1 MDHEN and CDR2 SYDVKM. The CDR3 spans 14 residues. The CDR3: CASSLPTSPGEQYF. The DNA of the CDR3 is TGTGCCAGCAGTTTACCAACTAGTCCCGGAGAGCAGTACTTC.

In DNA, the CDR3 is TGTGCCAGCAGCTTGACAGGGGGCGAGGAGCAGTACTTC. It codes for CASSLTGGEEQYF. The chain uses TRBV5-4 and TRBJ2-7; the match to TRBD1 covers 9 bases. The CDR3 length is 13 residues. CDR1 and CDR2 from the germline V gene are SGHNT and YYREEE (reference sequence). Germline trimming cut 1 base from V and 7 bases from J; bases unmatched to any gene: 3.

The J gene is TRBJ1-5, the V gene TRBV6-1; D is uncertain. V lost 2 bases, J lost 4 bases, and 15 bases lay in between. The CDR3 has 16 residues. Germline CDR1 and CDR2: MNHNS and SASEGT. In nucleotides, the CDR3 is TGTGCCAGCAGTGAACCTCCTGGGAGAATGAATCAGCCCCAGCATTTT. This sequence encodes CASSEPPGRMNQPQHF.

In regard to this clone: This same CDR3 is encoded by further DNA sequences in the sample. CDR3 region: CASSAVLGGRGHGYTF. CDR3 nucleotide sequence: TGTGCCAGCAGTGCGGTTTTGGGGGGGCGGGGTCATGGCTACACCTTC. This chain connects TRBV6-1 to TRBJ1-2; tentatively, D is TRBD1 (6 bases). This CDR3 is built from 16 residues. The germline CDR1 and CDR2 sequences are MNHNS and SASEGT. The V end lost 4 bases, the J end lost 6 bases, and 21 bases lay between the germline ends.